The rows below give T cell receptor beta chains drawn from one sample of a study of T cell responses to AZD1222 COVID-19 vaccine. Assay: immunoSEQ multiplex PCR; the TCRdb copy retains only in-frame clones and omits some. Here the sample spans 90,000 to 120,000 clones, around 90% being singletons. The input for sequencing was peripheral blood, taken 28 days after the second AZD1222 dose. These receptors originate from an adult who received the AZD1222 COVID-19 vaccine. The CDR3 runs from the conserved cysteine through the conserved F or W. A D gene is named only where the DNA matches it firmly. Some rows mark clone size as missing; the rest say once, few, many or name a class of expanded clone.

-	TRBJ1-6	-	TRBV7-2	CASNFVGGSSYNSPLHF	TGTGCCAGCAACTTTGTCGGCGGGAGCTCCTATAATTCACCCCTCCACTTT
-	TRBJ1-5	-	TRBV2	CASRETGPSNQPQHF	TGTGCCAGCAGGGAGACAGGCCCTAGCAATCAGCCCCAGCATTTT
-	TRBJ2-7	-	TRBV19	CASSGSATFYEQYF	TGTGCCAGTAGCGGTTCAGCTACTTTCTACGAGCAGTACTTC
TRBD1	TRBJ2-2	few	TRBV28	CASSLLQGSHKYTGELFF	TGTGCCAGCAGTTTGTTACAGGGGTCTCACAAGTACACCGGGGAGCTGTTTTTT
-	TRBJ1-5	-	TRBV19	CATTYSVDQPQHF	TGTGCCACCACATATTCCGTTGATCAGCCCCAGCATTTT
-	TRBJ2-1	-	TRBV7-9	CASSLSRDGPDEQFF	TGTGCCAGCAGCTTGTCAAGAGACGGCCCGGATGAGCAGTTCTTC
TRBD1	TRBJ2-1	-	TRBV11-1	CASSLRQGRNEQFF	TGTGCCAGCAGCTTGAGACAGGGGCGGAATGAGCAGTTCTTC
-	TRBJ1-2	-	TRBV7-2	CASSLLGGADYGYTF	TGTGCCAGCAGCTTACTTGGGGGGGCGGACTATGGCTACACCTTC
TRBD1	TRBJ2-6	-	TRBV30	CAWWTGTGANVLTF	TGTGCCTGGTGGACAGGGACTGGGGCCAACGTCCTGACTTTC
-	TRBJ2-2	-	TRBV27	CASSLSYSSGELFF	TGTGCCAGCAGTTTATCGTACAGCAGCGGGGAGCTGTTTTTT
-	TRBJ2-2	-	TRBV12-3/TRBV12-4	CASRSEAGELFF	TGTGCCAGCAGATCTGAAGCCGGGGAGCTGTTTTTT
TRBD2	TRBJ2-7	once	TRBV24-1	CATSDGGTSIREQYF	TGTGCCACCAGTGATGGTGGGACTAGCATCCGTGAGCAGTACTTC
TRBD2	TRBJ2-7	-	TRBV4-3	CASSRGGRGYEQYF	TGCGCCAGCAGTCGGGGGGGCCGAGGCTACGAGCAGTACTTC
-	TRBJ2-7	-	TRBV3-1/TRBV3-2	CASSPGPIEYEQYF	TGTGCCAGCAGCCCGGGCCCTATTGAGTACGAGCAGTACTTC
TRBD1	TRBJ2-7	-	TRBV27	CASSLGTGYEQYF	TGTGCCAGCAGTTTAGGGACAGGGTACGAGCAGTACTTC
-	TRBJ2-7	once	TRBV27	CASRLTGTLSYEQYF	TGTGCCAGCAGATTGACAGGAACCCTTTCCTACGAGCAGTACTTC
-	TRBJ1-3	-	TRBV6-1	CASSELNTIYF	TGTGCCAGCAGTGAACTAAACACCATATATTTT
-	TRBJ2-2	-	TRBV7-8	CASSLVVSVTGRELFF	TGTGCCAGCAGCTTAGTTGTTTCGGTCACAGGGAGGGAGCTGTTTTTT
-	TRBJ2-1	-	TRBV7-8	CASSLGAYNEQFF	TGTGCCAGCAGCTTAGGGGCCTACAATGAGCAGTTCTTC
-	TRBJ2-2	-	TRBV5-8	CASSYKTGELFF	TGTGCCAGCAGCTACAAAACCGGGGAGCTGTTTTTT
TRBD1	TRBJ2-2	-	TRBV5-5	CASSPRDRGNTGELFF	TGTGCCAGCAGCCCCCGGGACAGGGGAAACACCGGGGAGCTGTTTTTT
-	TRBJ1-3	-	TRBV6-1	CASSEFRGSGNTIYF	TGTGCCAGCAGTGAATTTAGGGGCTCTGGAAACACCATATATTTT
-	TRBJ2-5	-	TRBV11-2	CASSLEGGFLETQYF	TGTGCCAGCAGCTTGGAGGGGGGGTTTTTGGAGACCCAGTACTTC
-	TRBJ1-1	few	TRBV9	CASSASGNTEAFF	TGTGCCAGCAGCGCCTCAGGGAACACTGAAGCTTTCTTT
-	TRBJ2-7	-	TRBV14	CASSPLGDYEQYF	TGTGCCAGCAGCCCCCTCGGGGACTACGAGCAGTACTTC
-	TRBJ1-1	-	TRBV15	CATSRDSIRGTEAFF	TGTGCCACCAGCAGAGATTCGATCAGGGGTACTGAAGCTTTCTTT
-	TRBJ1-1	-	TRBV18	CASSLGSTEAFF	TGTGCCAGCTCACTGGGATCCACTGAAGCTTTCTTT
-	TRBJ2-3	-	TRBV9	CASSVVAGTDTQYF	TGTGCCAGCAGCGTAGTAGCTGGGACAGATACGCAGTATTTT
-	TRBJ2-3	-	TRBV5-1	CASSLDPGKTDTQYF	TGCGCCAGCAGCTTGGATCCAGGGAAGACAGATACGCAGTATTTT
-	TRBJ1-3	-	TRBV18	CASSQVDSGNTIYF	TGTGCCAGCTCTCAGGTGGACTCTGGAAACACCATATATTTT
TRBD1	TRBJ1-1	-	TRBV10-3	CAISESQGRTEAFF	TGTGCCATCAGTGAGTCACAGGGGCGGACTGAAGCTTTCTTT
TRBD2	TRBJ2-1	-	TRBV27	CASSLVGSGGYNEQFF	TGTGCCAGCAGTTTAGTGGGCAGCGGGGGTTACAATGAGCAGTTCTTC
TRBD1	TRBJ2-1	-	TRBV6-1	CASSSRDRNNEQFF	TGTGCCAGCAGTAGCCGGGACAGGAACAATGAGCAGTTCTTC
TRBD1	TRBJ1-2	-	TRBV11-2	CASSLVGQENYGYTF	TGTGCCAGCAGCTTAGTAGGACAGGAGAACTATGGCTACACCTTC